This T cell receptor beta chain was sequenced during a study of blood T cell repertoires in COVID-19. Study context: Acute and convalescent COVID-19 specimens originated in the United States, Italy and Spain. Nucleic acid was either cDNA or gDNA, and it came from T cells, B-cell-depleted T cells, or PBMCs.

V dropped 6 bases and J dropped 3; count of bases not matched to a gene: 8. The V gene's germline CDR1 is LNHDA and CDR2 SQIVND (reference sequence). The CDR3 runs to 17 residues. In the source study's methods: Reference gene primer amplification gave nucleated cell count estimates. Method: immunoSEQ multiplex PCR; TCRdb's copy keeps in-frame clones and lacks some. That table is the source of V, J and clone size, and D and trimming were worked out from the DNA. The sample has about 170,000 clones, 80% to 90% seen once. The TCR sequence derives from a woman over 75 with acute or convalescent COVID-19. Sequencing used peripheral blood. V and J are TRBV19 and TRBJ2-3, with 14 bases fitting TRBD2. The CDR3 bases are TGTGCCAGTAGCACCGGGACTAGCGGGAGTTGGACAGATACGCAGTATTTT. It encodes CASSTGTSGSWTDTQYF. The whole variable domain, remainder taken from reference TRBV19 and TRBJ2-3, is DGGITQSPKYLFRKEGQNVTLSCEQNLNHDAMYWYRQDPGQGLRLIYYSQIVNDFQKGDIAEGYSVSREKKESFPLTVTSAQKNPTAFYLCASSTGTSGSWTDTQYFGPGTRLTVL.